A single sample is the source of the 14 T cell receptor beta chains below, sequenced in a study of blood T cell repertoires in COVID-19. Some clones are missing from TCRdb's copy, which holds only in-frame ones; the method was immunoSEQ multiplex PCR. The table has about 230,000 clones, about nine tenths seen once; the top ten hold approximately 2.3%. The sample comprised PBMCs or T cells enriched from blood (not recorded which). These receptors were collected from a woman in her thirties or forties with acute COVID-19.

J is TRBJ2-1 and V is TRBV13, with D unresolved. This CDR3 contains 15 residues. Per the germline V gene, CDR1 is PRHDT and CDR2 is FYEKMQ (reference sequence). Trimming left V 1 base short and J 4 bases short, with 11 bases between. The CDR3 region is CASSLDRSGYNEQFF. CDR3 DNA sequence: TGTGCCAGCAGCTTAGATAGGAGTGGGTACAATGAGCAGTTCTTC.

This chain joins TRBV29-1 and TRBJ2-4, with 12 positions matching TRBD1. CDR3 length: 16 residues. Germline V gene data show CDR1 as SQVTM and CDR2 as ANQGSEA. The junction had 5 bases not matched to a gene; V was cut back by 4 bases and J by 1 base. The CDR3 here is CSVAGQGAGAKNIQYF. CDR3 DNA sequence: TGCAGCGTTGCGGGACAGGGGGCTGGGGCCAAAAACATTCAGTACTTC.

J is TRBJ2-1 and V is TRBV24-1, with 10 bases that match TRBD2. The CDR3 has 15 amino acids. Germline CDR1 KGHDR, CDR2 SFDVKD. The trim removed 3 bases at V and 10 bases at J, leaving 8 bases unmatched. CDR3 sequence reads: CATSDEAGGLGEQFF. As DNA, the CDR3 is TGTGCCACCAGTGATGAAGCGGGAGGGCTCGGGGAGCAGTTCTTC.

This chain joins TRBV4-3 and TRBJ1-6; D may be TRBD1 (6 bases). The CDR3 has 16 amino acids. The V end lost 3 bases, the J end lost 7 bases, and 16 bases lay between the germline ends. From germline, CDR1 is LGHNA and CDR2 YSLEER. Here the CDR3 reads CASSQSSGTFNSPLHF. CDR3 bases: TGCGCCAGCAGCCAGTCAAGCGGGACATTCAATTCACCCCTCCACTTT.

The CDR3: CASSKQGGFEQFF. CDR3 coding DNA: TGTGCCAGCAGTAAACAGGGGGGGTTTGAGCAGTTCTTC. The rearrangement joins TRBV25-1 to TRBJ2-1; tentative D call: TRBD1 (8 bases). CDR3 length: 13 residues. Germline lookup yields CDR1 MGHDK and CDR2 SYGVNS. V lost 5 bases to trimming and J lost 9 bases, with 14 bases between them.

The chain joins TRBV4-2 to TRBJ2-7; maybe TRBD1 (5 bases). Germline V gene data show CDR1 as LGHNA and CDR2 as YNFKEQ. This CDR3 spans 16 amino acids. V shed 0 bases and J shed 1 base, with 13 bases lying between them. The CDR3 here is CASSQDRSRGSYEQYF. CDR3 sequence (DNA): TGTGCCAGCAGCCAAGATCGGAGTAGGGGTTCCTACGAGCAGTACTTC.

The rearrangement links TRBV5-1 to TRBJ2-2; D remains unclear. Germline loops: CDR1 SGHRS, CDR2 YFSETQ. This CDR3 spans 15 amino acids. The ends were cut back, 4 bases at V and 0 bases at J, with 10 bases in the middle. Written as DNA, the CDR3 is TGCGCCAGCAGCCCCCCTTCTACGAACACCGGGGAGCTGTTTTTT. Translated: CASSPPSTNTGELFF.

The V and J genes are TRBV6-5 and TRBJ2-4; 9 bases fit TRBD1. The germline V gene has CDR1 MNHEY and CDR2 SVGAGI. V was pared by 6 bases and J by 7 bases, with 4 bases of the junction left unmatched. The CDR3 has 13 amino acids. The CDR3 sequence is CASRIGTGNIQYF. CDR3 in DNA: TGTGCCAGCAGAATCGGGACAGGGAACATTCAGTACTTC.

The V call is TRBV5-6, the J call TRBJ2-5, with 11 positions matching TRBD1. Per germline, CDR1 SGHDT and CDR2 YYEEEE. The CDR3 runs to 16 residues. V was pared by 4 bases and J by 5 bases, with 10 bases of the junction left unmatched. In DNA, the CDR3 is TGTGCCAGCAGCCTTATTCGGACAGGGGGCAGGGAGACCCAGTACTTC. It encodes CASSLIRTGGRETQYF.

The chain links TRBV13 to TRBJ2-2; D ambiguous. Trimming removed 1 base from V and 5 bases from J, with 8 bases in between. CDR1 and CDR2 from the germline V gene are PRHDT and FYEKMQ (reference sequence). The CDR3 runs 14 residues. The CDR3, as DNA: TGTGCCAGCAGCTTAGTTCGGTGGACCGGGGAGCTGTTTTTT. Translating gives CASSLVRWTGELFF.

The chain joins TRBV2 to TRBJ2-7, with TRBD1 matching over 10 bases. Trimming removed 1 base from V and 2 bases from J; junction bases left unmatched: 2. This CDR3 contains 15 residues. Looked up from germline, CDR1 is SNHLY and CDR2 is FYNNEI. The CDR3 is CASSEGQGAAYEQYF. The DNA for the CDR3 is TGTGCCAGCAGTGAAGGACAGGGGGCCGCCTACGAGCAGTACTTC. Filled out from reference TRBV2 and TRBJ2-7, the complete variable domain reads EPEVTQTPSHQVTQMGQEVILRCVPISNHLYFYWYRQILGQKVEFLVSFYNNEISEKSEIFDDQFSVERPDGSNFTLKIRSTKLEDSAMYFCASSEGQGAAYEQYFGPGTRLTVT.

This clone was seen once. The V call is TRBV3-1 (or the pseudogene TRBV3-2), the J call TRBJ1-1; the D is unclear. From germline, CDR1 is LGHDT and CDR2 YNNKEL (reference sequence). This CDR3 has 12 residues. Deletions cut 0 bases from V and 8 bases from J, with 7 bases between. Here the CDR3 reads CASSQDSREAFF. CDR3 bases: TGTGCCAGCAGCCAAGACTCACGGGAAGCTTTCTTT.

The chain couples TRBV4-3 to TRBJ2-7; D remains unclear. The V gene lost 2 bases and the J gene lost 9 bases, with 14 bases spanning the gap. The CDR3 has 13 amino acids. Germline CDR1 LGHNA, CDR2 YSLEER. Here the CDR3 reads CASSQQRQAGQYF. The CDR3 nucleotides are TGCGCCAGCAGCCAACAACGGCAGGCAGGGCAGTACTTC.

This clone was detected a few times. The rearrangement links TRBV6-5 to TRBJ2-7; D is perhaps TRBD1 (6 bases). Germline CDR1 reads MNHEY; CDR2 reads SVGAGI. CDR3 length: 14 residues. The germline V and J ends were trimmed by 6 bases and 4 bases, with 16 bases remaining between them. The CDR3 coding sequence is TGTGCCAGCAGACCCAACGGACAGCATTACGAGCAGTACTTC. This codes for CASRPNGQHYEQYF.